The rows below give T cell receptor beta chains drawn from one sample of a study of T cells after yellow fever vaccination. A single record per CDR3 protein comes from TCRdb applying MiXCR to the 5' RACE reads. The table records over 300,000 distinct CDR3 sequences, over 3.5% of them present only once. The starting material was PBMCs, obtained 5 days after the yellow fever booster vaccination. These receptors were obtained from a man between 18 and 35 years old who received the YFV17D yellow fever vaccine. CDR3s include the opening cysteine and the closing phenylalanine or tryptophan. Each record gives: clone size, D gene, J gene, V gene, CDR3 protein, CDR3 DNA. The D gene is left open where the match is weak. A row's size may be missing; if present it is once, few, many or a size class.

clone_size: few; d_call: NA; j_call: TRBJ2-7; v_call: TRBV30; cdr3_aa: CAWSPGTSYVEQYF; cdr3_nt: TGTGCCTGGAGCCCCGGGACTTCGTACGTCGAGCAGTACTTC
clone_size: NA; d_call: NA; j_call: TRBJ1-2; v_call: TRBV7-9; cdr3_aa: CASSSLREGIGGYTF; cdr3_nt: TGTGCCAGCAGCTCCCTTCGGGAAGGGATCGGGGGCTACACCTTC
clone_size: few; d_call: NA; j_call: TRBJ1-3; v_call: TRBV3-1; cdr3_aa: CASSQRESGNTIYF; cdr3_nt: TGTGCCAGCAGCCAACGGGAATCTGGAAACACCATATATTTT
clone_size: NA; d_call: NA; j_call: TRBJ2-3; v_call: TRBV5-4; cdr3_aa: CASSLPDITDTQYF; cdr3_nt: TGTGCCAGCAGCTTGCCGGATATCACAGATACGCAGTATTTT
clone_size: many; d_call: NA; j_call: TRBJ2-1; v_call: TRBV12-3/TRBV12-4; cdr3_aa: CASSYISGYNEQFF; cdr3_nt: TGTGCCAGCAGCTACATTTCGGGCTACAATGAGCAGTTCTTC
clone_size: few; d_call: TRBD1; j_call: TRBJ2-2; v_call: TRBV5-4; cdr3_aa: CASSLDRGQTGELFF; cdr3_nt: TGTGCCAGCAGCTTGGACAGGGGGCAAACCGGGGAGCTGTTTTTT
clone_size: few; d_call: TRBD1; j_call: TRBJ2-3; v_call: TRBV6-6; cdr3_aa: CASSSPTPGTGGWGTQYF; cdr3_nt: TGTGCCAGCAGTTCACCAACCCCCGGGACAGGAGGCTGGGGTACGCAGTATTTT
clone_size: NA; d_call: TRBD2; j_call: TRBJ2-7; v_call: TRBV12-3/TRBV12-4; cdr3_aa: CASSLLAGGDEQYF; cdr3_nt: TGTGCCAGCAGTTTATTGGCGGGGGGAGACGAGCAGTACTTC
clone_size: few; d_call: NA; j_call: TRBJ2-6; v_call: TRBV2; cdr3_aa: CASSSSGKGANVLTF; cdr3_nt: TGTGCCAGCAGTAGCTCAGGGAAAGGGGCCAACGTCCTGACTTTC
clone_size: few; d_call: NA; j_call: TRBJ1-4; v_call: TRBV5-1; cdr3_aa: CASSERRDAGLGRKKLFF; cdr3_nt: TGCGCCAGCAGTGAGCGGCGGGACGCCGGATTGGGGAGGAAAAAACTGTTTTTT
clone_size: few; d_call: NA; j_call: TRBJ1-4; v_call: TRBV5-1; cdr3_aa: CASSLFPDSHNDKLFF; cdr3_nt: TGCGCCAGCAGCTTGTTTCCGGACAGCCACAACGACAAACTGTTTTTT
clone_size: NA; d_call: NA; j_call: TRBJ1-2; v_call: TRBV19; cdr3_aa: CASKVTGYGYTF; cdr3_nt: TGTGCCAGTAAGGTGACAGGCTATGGCTACACCTTC
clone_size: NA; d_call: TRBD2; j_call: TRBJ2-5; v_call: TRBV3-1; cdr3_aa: CASSIRLAGIQETQYF; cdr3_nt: TGTGCCAGCAGCATCCGACTAGCGGGGATCCAAGAGACCCAGTACTTC
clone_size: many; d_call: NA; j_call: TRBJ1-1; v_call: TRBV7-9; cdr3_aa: CASSLVGGLTEAFF; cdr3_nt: TGTGCCAGCAGCTTAGTTGGGGGTTTGACTGAAGCTTTCTTT
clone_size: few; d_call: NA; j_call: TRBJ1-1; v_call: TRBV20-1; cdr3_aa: CSARDMRVNTEAFF; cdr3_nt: TGCAGTGCTAGAGATATGAGGGTGAACACTGAAGCTTTCTTT
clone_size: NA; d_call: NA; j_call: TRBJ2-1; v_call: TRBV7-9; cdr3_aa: CASSFLPGLTDNEQFF; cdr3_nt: TGTGCCAGCAGCTTTCTACCGGGACTGACGGACAATGAGCAGTTCTTC
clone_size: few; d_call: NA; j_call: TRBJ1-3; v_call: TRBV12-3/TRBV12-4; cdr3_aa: CASRRSGGSGNTIYF; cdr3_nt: TGTGCCAGCAGACGATCCGGGGGATCTGGAAACACCATATATTTT
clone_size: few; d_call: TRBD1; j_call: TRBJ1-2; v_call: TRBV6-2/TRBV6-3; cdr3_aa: CASSFQGENYGYTF; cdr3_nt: TGTGCCAGCAGTTTTCAGGGGGAGAACTATGGCTACACCTTC
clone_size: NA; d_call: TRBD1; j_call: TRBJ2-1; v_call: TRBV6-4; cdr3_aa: CASSDSNRGHNEQFF; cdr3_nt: TGTGCCAGCAGTGACTCGAACAGGGGACACAATGAGCAGTTCTTC
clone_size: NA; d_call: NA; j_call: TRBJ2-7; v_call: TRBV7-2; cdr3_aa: CASSFQGRDYEQYF; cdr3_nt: TGTGCCAGCAGCTTCCAGGGTAGGGACTACGAGCAGTACTTC
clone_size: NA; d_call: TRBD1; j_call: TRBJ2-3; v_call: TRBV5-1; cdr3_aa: CASSPPGTAVSTDTQYF; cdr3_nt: TGCGCCAGCAGCCCGCCCGGGACAGCGGTTAGCACAGATACGCAGTATTTT
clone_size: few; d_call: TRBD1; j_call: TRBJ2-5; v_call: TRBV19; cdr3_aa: CASSISFPDRGWQTQYF; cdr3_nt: TGTGCCAGTAGTATATCCTTCCCCGACAGGGGGTGGCAGACCCAGTACTTC
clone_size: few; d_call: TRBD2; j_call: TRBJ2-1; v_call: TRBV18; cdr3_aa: CASSPRPGGQINEQFF; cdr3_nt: TGTGCCAGCTCACCACGCCCGGGGGGGCAGATAAATGAGCAGTTCTTC
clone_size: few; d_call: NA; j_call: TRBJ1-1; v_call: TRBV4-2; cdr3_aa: CASSQDLGESTEAFF; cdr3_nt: TGTGCCAGCAGCCAAGATCTGGGGGAGAGCACTGAAGCTTTCTTT
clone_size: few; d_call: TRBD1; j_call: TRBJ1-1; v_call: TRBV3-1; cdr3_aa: CASSQGGQGRRGWTEAFF; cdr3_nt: TGTGCCAGCAGCCAAGGGGGACAGGGACGGAGAGGGTGGACTGAAGCTTTCTTT
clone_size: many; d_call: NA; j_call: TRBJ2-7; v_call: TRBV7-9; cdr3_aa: CASNPGTLSYEQYF; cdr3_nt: TGTGCCAGCAATCCCGGGACACTCTCCTACGAGCAGTACTTC
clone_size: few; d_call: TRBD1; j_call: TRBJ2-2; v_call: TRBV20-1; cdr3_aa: CSASSGQGNTGELFF; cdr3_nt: TGCAGTGCTAGCTCCGGACAGGGGAACACCGGGGAGCTGTTTTTT
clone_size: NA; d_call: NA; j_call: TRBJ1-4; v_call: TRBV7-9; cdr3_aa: CASSATGGLFF; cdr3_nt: TGTGCCAGCAGCGCTACAGGAGGACTGTTTTTT
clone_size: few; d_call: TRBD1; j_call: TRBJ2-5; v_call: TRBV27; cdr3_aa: CASRTGQGETQYF; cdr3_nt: TGTGCCAGCCGAACCGGACAGGGAGAGACCCAGTACTTC
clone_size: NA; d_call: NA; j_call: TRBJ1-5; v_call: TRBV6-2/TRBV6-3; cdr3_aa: CASTLTLGPHQPQHF; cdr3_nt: TGTGCCAGCACCCTTACCCTGGGGCCGCATCAGCCCCAGCATTTT
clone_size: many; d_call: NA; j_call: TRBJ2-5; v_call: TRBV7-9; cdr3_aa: CASSLALDLRETQYF; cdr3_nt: TGTGCCAGCAGTCTAGCGCTGGACCTAAGGGAGACCCAGTACTTC
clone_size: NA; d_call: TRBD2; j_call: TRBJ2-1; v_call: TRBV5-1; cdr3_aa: CASSPMGAGGPGYNEQFF; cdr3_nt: TGCGCCAGCAGCCCGATGGGCGCGGGGGGGCCGGGTTACAATGAGCAGTTCTTC
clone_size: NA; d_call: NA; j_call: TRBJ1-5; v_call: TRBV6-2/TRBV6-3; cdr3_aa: CASSYGQLSNQPQHF; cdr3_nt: TGTGCCAGCAGTTACGGACAGCTAAGCAATCAGCCCCAGCATTTT
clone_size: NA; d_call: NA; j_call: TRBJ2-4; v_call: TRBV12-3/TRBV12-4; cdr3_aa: CASSLSPPYYKNIQYF; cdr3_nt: TGTGCCAGCAGTTTAAGTCCGCCCTACTACAAAAACATTCAGTACTTC
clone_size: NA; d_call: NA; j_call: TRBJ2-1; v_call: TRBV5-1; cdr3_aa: CASSTGAMNNEQFF; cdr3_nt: TGCGCCAGCAGCACGGGGGCCATGAACAATGAGCAGTTCTTC
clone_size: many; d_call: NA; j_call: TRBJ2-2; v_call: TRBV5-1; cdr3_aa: CASSLPDTGELFF; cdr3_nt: TGCGCCAGCAGCTTGCCCGACACCGGGGAGCTGTTTTTT
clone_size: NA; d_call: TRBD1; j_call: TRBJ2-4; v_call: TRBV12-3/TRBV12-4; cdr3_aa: CASSSLQGAQEYF; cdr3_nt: TGTGCCAGCAGTTCACTACAGGGGGCGCAGGAGTACTTC
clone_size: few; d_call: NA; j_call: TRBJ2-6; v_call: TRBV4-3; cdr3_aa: CASSQEAGYSGANVLTF; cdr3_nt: TGCGCCAGCAGCCAAGAGGCAGGCTACTCTGGGGCCAACGTCCTGACTTTC
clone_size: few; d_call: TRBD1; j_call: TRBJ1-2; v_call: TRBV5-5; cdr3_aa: CASSWNEDRVDGYTF; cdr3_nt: TGTGCCAGCAGCTGGAACGAGGACAGGGTCGATGGCTACACCTTC
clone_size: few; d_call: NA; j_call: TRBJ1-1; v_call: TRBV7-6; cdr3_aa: CASSSPVGLNTEAFF; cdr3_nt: TGTGCCAGCAGCTCTCCTGTGGGACTGAACACTGAAGCTTTCTTT